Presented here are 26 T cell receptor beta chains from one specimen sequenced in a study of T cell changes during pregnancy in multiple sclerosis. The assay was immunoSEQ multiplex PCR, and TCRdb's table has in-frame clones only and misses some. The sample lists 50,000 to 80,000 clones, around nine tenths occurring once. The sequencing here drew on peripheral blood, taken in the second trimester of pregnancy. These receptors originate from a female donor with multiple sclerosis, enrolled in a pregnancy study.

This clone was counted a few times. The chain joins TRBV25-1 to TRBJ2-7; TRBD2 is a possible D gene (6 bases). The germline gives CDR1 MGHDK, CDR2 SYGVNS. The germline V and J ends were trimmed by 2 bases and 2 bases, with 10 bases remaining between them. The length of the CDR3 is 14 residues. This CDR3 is CASSEMGGAYEQYF. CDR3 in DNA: TGTGCCAGCAGTGAAATGGGAGGAGCCTACGAGCAGTACTTC.

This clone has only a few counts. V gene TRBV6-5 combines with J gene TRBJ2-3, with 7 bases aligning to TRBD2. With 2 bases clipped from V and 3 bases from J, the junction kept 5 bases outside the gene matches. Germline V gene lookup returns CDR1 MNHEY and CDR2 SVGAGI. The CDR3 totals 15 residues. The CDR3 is CASSYVQGGTDTQYF. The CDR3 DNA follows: TGTGCCAGCAGTTACGTCCAGGGAGGGACAGATACGCAGTATTTT.

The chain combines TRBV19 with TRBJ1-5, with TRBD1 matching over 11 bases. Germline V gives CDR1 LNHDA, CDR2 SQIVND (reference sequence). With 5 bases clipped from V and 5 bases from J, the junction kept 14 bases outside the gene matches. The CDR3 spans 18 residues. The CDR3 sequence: CASSVGGGTGGTYQPQHF. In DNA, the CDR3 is TGTGCCAGTAGTGTAGGGGGTGGGACAGGGGGAACCTATCAGCCCCAGCATTTT.

The CDR3 here is CASSIGYGQPQHF. In nucleotides, the CDR3 is TGTGCCAGTAGTATAGGATACGGGCAGCCCCAGCATTTT. V gene TRBV19 combines with J gene TRBJ1-5; D remains ambiguous. Trimming stripped 1 base from V and 7 bases from J, with 8 bases between. CDR3 length: 13 amino acids. The germline V gene has CDR1 LNHDA and CDR2 SQIVND (reference sequence). Combining the CDR3 with reference TRBV19 and TRBJ1-5 gives the whole variable domain DGGITQSPKYLFRKEGQNVTLSCEQNLNHDAMYWYRQDPGQGLRLIYYSQIVNDFQKGDIAEGYSVSREKKESFPLTVTSAQKNPTAFYLCASSIGYGQPQHFGDGTRLSIL.

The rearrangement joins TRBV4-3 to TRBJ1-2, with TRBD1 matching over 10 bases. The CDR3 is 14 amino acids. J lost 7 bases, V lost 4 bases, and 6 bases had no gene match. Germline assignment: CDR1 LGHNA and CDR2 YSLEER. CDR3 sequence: CASSLWGQGSGYTF. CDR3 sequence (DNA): TGCGCCAGCAGCCTGTGGGGACAGGGGTCTGGCTACACCTTC.

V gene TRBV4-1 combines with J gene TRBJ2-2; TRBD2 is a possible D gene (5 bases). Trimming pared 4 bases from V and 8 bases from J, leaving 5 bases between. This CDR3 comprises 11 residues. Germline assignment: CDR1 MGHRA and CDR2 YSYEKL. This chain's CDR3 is CASSRGGELFF. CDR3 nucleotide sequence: TGCGCCAGCAGCCGAGGGGGGGAGCTGTTTTTT.

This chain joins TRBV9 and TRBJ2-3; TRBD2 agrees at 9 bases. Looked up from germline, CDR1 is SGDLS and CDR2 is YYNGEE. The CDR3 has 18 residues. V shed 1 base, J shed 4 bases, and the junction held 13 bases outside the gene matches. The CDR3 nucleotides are TGTGCCAGCAGCGTATATGGCGGGAGGGTCCGGACGCCAGATACGCAGTATTTT. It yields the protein CASSVYGGRVRTPDTQYF.

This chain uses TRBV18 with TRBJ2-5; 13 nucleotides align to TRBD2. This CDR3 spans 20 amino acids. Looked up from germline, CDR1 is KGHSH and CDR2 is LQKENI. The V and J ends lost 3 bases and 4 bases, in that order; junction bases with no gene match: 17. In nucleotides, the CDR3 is TGTGCCAGCTCACCGACCCGGACTAGCGGGAGAATCGGGGGCCTAGAGACCCAGTACTTC. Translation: CASSPTRTSGRIGGLETQYF.

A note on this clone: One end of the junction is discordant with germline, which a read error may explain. CDR3 residues: CATRQRQVGDTIYF. CDR3 DNA: TGTGCCACCCGCCAACGACAGGTTGGAGACACCATATATTTT. The chain joins TRBV10-3 to TRBJ1-3, with TRBD1 as a possible D gene (6 bases). The germline CDR1 and CDR2 sequences are ENHRY and SYGVKD. The CDR3 length is 14 residues.

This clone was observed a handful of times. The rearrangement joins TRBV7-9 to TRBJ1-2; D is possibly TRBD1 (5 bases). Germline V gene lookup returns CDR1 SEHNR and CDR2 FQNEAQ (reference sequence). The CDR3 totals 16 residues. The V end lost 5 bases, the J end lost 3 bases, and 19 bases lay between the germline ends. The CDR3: CASSGAGRPTDYGYTF. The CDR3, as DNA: TGTGCCAGCAGCGGTGCGGGACGGCCAACGGACTATGGCTACACCTTC. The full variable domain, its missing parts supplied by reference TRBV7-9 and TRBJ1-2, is DTGVSQNPRHKITKRGQNVTFRCDPISEHNRLYWYRQTLGQGPEFLTYFQNEAQLEKSRLLSDRFSAERPKGSFSTLEIQRTEQGDSAMYLCASSGAGRPTDYGYTFGSGTRLTVV.

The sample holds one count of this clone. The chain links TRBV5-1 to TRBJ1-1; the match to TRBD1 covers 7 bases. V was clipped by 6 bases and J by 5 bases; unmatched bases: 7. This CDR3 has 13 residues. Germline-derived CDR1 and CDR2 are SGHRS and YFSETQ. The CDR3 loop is CASMLPGGTEAFF. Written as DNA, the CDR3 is TGCGCCAGCATGTTGCCAGGGGGTACTGAAGCTTTCTTT.

CDR3 bases: TGTGCCAGCAAGGCCAGAGGCCAAGAGACCCAGTACTTC. Its protein product is CASKARGQETQYF. The chain uses TRBV2 and TRBJ2-5; D uncertain. Germline V gene data show CDR1 as SNHLY and CDR2 as FYNNEI. The CDR3 sequence is 13 residues long. Trimming cost V 7 bases and J 1 base, with 10 bases left between them.

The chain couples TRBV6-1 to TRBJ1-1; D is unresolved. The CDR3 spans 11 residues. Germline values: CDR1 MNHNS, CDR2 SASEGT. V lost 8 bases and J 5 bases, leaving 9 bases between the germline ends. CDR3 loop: CASLAGTEAFF. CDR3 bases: TGTGCCAGCTTGGCGGGGACTGAAGCTTTCTTT.

CDR3 sequence reads: CASSVGQGASEQFF. The CDR3 coding sequence is TGCGCCAGCAGCGTGGGACAGGGGGCAAGTGAGCAGTTCTTC. The chain combines TRBV5-1 with TRBJ2-1; 12 bases line up with TRBD1. The germline CDR1 and CDR2 sequences are SGHRS and YFSETQ. Unmatched junction bases numbered 5, after V lost 4 bases and J lost 9 bases. The CDR3 has 14 residues.

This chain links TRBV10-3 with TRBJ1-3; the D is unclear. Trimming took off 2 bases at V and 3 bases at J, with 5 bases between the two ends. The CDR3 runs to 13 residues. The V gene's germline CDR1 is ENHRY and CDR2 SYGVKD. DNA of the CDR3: TGTGCCATCAGTGAGAACAGTGGAAACACCATATATTTT. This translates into CAISENSGNTIYF.

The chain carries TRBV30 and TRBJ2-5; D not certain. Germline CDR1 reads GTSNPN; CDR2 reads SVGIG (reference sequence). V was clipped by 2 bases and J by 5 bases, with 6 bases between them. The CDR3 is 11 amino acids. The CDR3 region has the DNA TGTGCCTGGAGTACCGGTGAGACCCAGTACTTC. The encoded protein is CAWSTGETQYF.

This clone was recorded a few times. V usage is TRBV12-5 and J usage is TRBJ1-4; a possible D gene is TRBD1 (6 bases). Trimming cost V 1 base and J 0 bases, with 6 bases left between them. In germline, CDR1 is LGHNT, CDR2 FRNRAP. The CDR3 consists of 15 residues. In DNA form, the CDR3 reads TGTGCTAGTGGTTTGGGGGACACAACTAATGAAAAACTGTTTTTT. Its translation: CASGLGDTTNEKLFF.

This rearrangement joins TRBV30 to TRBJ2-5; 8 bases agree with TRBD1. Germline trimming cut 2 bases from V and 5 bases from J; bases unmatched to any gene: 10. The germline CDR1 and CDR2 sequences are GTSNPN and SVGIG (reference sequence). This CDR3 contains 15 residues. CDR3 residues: CAWSQGQGVSETQYF. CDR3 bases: TGTGCCTGGAGTCAAGGACAGGGTGTTTCGGAGACCCAGTACTTC.

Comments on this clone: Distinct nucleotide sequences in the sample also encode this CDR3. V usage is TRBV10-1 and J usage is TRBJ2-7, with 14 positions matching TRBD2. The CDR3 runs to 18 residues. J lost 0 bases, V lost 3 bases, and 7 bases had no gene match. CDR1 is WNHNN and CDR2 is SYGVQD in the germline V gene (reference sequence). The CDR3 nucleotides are TGCGCCAGCAGTGAAGGACTAGCGGGAGGCCGGAGCTCCTACGAGCAGTACTTC. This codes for CASSEGLAGGRSSYEQYF.

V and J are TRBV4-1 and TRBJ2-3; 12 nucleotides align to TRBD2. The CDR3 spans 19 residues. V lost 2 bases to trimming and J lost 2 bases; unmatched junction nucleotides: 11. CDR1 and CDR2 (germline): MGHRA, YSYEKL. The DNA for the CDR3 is TGCGCCAGCAGCCAAATTCTTATAGGACTAGCGGGACCCACAGATACGCAGTATTTT. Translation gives CASSQILIGLAGPTDTQYF.

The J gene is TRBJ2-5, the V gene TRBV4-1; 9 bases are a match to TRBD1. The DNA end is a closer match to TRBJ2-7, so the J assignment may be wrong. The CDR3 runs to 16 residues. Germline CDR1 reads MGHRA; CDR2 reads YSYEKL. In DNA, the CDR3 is TGCGCCAGCAGCCAATCAGGCGGGACAGGGAATAACGAGCAGTACTTC. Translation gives CASSQSGGTGNNEQYF.

The CDR3 region has the DNA TGTGCTAGTGGTAAAGCCCTGACTAGCGGGAGCCTGGATGAGCAGTTCTTC. The encoded protein is CASGKALTSGSLDEQFF. The rearrangement links TRBV12-5 to TRBJ2-1; the match to TRBD2 covers 12 bases. After removal of 5 bases from V and 8 bases from J, the junction contained 13 bases not matched to a gene. This CDR3 is built from 17 residues. The V gene's germline CDR1 is LGHNT and CDR2 FRNRAP. Together with reference TRBV12-5 and TRBJ2-1, the CDR3 gives the full variable domain: DARVTQTPRHKVTEMGQEVTMRCQPILGHNTVFWYRQTMMQGLELLAYFRNRAPLDDSGMPKDRFSAEMPDATLATLKIQPSEPRDSAVYFCASGKALTSGSLDEQFFGPGTRLTVL.

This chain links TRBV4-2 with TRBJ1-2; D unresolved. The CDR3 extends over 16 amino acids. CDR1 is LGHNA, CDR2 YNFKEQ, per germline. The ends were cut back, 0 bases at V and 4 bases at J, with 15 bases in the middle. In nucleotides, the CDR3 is TGTGCCAGCAGCCAAGAAGACACCATCGTCGGCTATGGCTACACCTTC. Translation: CASSQEDTIVGYGYTF.

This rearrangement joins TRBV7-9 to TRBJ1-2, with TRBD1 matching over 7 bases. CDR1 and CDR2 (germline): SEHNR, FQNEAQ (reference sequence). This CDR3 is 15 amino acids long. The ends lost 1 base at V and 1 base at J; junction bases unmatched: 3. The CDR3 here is CASSLDRGHNYGYTF. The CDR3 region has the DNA TGTGCCAGCAGCTTAGACAGGGGTCATAACTATGGCTACACCTTC.

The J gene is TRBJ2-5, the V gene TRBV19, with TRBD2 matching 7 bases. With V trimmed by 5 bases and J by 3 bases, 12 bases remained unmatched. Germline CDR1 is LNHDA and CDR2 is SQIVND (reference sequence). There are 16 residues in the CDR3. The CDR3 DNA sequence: TGTGCCAGTAGTGCCGGGTGGGGGGGACCAAAAGAGACCCAGTACTTC. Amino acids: CASSAGWGGPKETQYF.

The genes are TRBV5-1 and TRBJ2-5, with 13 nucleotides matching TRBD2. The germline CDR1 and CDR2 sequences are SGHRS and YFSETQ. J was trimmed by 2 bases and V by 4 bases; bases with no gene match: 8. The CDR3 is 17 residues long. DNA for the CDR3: TGCGCCAGCAGCAATCCCCCGGGACTAGCGGGGCAAGAGACCCAGTACTTC. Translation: CASSNPPGLAGQETQYF. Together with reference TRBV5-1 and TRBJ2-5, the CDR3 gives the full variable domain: KAGVTQTPRYLIKTRGQQVTLSCSPISGHRSVSWYQQTPGQGLQFLFEYFSETQRNKGNFPGRFSGRQFSNSRSEMNVSTLELGDSALYLCASSNPPGLAGQETQYFGPGTRLLVL.